The clone carrying this T cell receptor (beta chain) has just a few counts. Antigen: not known. This entry is derived from a study of metastatic and nonmetastatic thyroid tumors. Study summary: Malignant thyroid and benign thyroid patients provided blood and tumor or nodule tissue whose repertoires were compared. General study points: Compared with benign nodules, malignant thyroid tumors were reported to have significantly higher TCR beta diversity in both blood and tumor.

All patients reached thyroid surgery having received no treatment beforehand. The authors' processing: It was from CDR3 differences across clinicopathological groups that a distant-metastasis classifier for papillary thyroid cancer was built. TCRdb redid the clone calls on the PCR reads using MiXCR. TCRdb's processing, not the authors', yielded these V and J calls. Among just under 20,000 clones, approximately 22% were seen once, and the ten largest hold about 8.1%. The V and J ends lost 2 bases and 6 bases respectively, with 8 bases between them. Germline CDR1 is DFQATT and CDR2 is SNEGSKA (reference sequence). This CDR3 has 12 residues.

The sequence derives from a female donor with papillary thyroid cancer or a benign thyroid nodule (not recorded which). Some clones in this sample may be carry-over from other donors' samples. The sample comprised adjacent normal tissue. The chain employs TRBV20-1 and TRBJ1-5; unclear D gene. In DNA form, the CDR3 reads TGCAGTGCTAGAATAGGAAGTCAGCCCCAGCATTTT. Its protein product is CSARIGSQPQHF.